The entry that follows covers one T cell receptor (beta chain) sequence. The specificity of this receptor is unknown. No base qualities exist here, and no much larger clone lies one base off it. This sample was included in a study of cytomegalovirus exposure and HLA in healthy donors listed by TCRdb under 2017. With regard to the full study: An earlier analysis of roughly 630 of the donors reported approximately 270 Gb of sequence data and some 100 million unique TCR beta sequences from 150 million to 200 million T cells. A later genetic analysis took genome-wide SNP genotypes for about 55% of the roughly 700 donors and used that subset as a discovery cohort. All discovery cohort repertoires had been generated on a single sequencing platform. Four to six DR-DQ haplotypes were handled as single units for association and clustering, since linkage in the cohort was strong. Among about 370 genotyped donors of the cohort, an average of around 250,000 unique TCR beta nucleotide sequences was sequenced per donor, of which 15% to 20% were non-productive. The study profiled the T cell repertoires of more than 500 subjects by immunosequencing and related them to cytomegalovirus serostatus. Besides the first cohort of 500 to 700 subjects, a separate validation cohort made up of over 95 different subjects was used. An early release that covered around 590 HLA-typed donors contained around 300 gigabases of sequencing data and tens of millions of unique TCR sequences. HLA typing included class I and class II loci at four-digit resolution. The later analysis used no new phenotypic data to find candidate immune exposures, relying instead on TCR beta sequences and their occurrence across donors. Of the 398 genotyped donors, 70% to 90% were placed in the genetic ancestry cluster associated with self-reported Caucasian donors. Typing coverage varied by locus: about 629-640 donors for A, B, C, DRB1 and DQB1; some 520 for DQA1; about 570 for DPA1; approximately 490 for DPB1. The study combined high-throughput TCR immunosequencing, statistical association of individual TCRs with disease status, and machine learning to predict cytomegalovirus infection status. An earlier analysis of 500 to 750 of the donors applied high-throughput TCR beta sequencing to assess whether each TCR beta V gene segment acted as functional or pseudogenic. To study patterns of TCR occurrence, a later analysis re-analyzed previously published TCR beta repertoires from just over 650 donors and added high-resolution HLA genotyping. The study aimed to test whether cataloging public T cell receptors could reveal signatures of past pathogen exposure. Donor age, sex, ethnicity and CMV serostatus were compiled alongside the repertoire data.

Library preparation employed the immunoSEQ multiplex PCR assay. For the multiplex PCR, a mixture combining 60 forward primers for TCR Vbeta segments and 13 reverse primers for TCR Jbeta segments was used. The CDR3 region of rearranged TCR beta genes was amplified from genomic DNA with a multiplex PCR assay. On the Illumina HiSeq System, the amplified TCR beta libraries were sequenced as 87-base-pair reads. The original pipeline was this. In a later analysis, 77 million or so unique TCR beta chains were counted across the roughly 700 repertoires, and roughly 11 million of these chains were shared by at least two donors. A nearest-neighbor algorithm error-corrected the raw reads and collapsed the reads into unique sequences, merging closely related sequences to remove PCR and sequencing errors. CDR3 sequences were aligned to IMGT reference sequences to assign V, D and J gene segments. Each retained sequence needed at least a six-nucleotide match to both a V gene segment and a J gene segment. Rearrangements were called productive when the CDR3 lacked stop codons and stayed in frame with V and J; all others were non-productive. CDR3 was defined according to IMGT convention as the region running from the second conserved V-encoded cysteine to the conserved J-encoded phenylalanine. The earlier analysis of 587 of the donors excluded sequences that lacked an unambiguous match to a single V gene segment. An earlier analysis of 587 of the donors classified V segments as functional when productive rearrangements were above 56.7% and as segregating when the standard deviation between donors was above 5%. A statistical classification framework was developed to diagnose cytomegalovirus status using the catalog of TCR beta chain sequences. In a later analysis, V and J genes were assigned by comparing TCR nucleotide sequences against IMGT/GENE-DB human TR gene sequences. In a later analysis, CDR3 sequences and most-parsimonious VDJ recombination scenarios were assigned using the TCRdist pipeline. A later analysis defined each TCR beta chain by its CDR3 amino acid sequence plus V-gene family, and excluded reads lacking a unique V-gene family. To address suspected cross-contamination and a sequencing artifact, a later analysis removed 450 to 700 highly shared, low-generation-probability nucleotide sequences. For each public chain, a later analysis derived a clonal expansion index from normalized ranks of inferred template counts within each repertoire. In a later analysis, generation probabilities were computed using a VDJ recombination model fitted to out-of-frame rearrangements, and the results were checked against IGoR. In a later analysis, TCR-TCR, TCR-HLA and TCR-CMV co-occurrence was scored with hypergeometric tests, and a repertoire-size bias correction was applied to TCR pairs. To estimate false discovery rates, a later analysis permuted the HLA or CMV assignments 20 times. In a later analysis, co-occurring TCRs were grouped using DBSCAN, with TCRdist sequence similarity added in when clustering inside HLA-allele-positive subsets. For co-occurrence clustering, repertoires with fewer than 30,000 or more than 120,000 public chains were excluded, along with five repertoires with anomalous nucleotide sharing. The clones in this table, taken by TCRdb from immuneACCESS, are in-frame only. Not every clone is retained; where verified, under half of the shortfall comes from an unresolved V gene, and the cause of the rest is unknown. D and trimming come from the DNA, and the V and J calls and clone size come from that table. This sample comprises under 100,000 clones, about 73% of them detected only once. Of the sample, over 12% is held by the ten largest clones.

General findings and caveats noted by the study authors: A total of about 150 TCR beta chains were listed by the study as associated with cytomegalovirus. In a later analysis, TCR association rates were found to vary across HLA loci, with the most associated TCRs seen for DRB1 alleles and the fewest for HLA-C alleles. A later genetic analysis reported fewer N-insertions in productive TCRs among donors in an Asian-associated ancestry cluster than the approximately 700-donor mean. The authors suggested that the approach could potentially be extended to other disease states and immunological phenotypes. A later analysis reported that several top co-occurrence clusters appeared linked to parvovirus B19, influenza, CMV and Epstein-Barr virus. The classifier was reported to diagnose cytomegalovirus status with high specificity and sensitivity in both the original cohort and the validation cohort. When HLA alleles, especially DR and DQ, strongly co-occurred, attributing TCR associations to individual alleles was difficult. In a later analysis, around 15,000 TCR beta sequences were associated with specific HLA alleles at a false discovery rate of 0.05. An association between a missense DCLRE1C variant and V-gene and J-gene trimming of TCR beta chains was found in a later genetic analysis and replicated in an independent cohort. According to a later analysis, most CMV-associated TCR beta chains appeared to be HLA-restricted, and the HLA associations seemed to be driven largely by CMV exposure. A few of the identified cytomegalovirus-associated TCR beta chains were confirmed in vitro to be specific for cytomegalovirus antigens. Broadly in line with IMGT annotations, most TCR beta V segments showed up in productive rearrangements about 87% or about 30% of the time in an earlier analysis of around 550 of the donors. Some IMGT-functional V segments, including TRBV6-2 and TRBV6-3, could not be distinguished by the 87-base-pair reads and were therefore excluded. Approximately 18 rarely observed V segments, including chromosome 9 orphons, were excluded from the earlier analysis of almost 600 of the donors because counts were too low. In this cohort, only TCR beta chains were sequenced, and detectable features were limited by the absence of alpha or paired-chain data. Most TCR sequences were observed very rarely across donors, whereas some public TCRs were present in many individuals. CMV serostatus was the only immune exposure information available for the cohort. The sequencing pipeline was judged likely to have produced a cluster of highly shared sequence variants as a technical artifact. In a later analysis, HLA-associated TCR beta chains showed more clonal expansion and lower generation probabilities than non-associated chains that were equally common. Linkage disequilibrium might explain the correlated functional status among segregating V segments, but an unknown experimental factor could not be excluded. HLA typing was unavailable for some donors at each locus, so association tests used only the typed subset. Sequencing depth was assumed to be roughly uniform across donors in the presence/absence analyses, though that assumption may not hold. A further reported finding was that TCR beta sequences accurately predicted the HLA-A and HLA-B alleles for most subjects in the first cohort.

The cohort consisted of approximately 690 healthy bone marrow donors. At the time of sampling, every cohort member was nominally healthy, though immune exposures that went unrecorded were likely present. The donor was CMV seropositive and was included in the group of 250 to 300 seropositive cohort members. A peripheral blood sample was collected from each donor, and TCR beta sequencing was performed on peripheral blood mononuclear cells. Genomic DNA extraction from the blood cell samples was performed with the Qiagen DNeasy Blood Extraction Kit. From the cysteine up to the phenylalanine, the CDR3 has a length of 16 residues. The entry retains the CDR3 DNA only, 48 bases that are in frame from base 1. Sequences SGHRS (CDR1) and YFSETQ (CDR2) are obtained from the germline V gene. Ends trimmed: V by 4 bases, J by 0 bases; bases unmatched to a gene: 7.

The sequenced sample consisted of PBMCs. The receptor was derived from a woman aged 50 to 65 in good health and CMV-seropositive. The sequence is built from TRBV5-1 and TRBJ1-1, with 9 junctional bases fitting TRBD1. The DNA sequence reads TGCGCCAGCAGCACACAGGGGGCCCCCCTGAACACTGAAGCTTTCTTT. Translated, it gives CASSTQGAPLNTEAFF.